This entry concerns a single T cell receptor (beta chain). Its specificity is not known. Per germline, CDR1 SQVTM and CDR2 ANQGSEA. The CDR3 consists of 10 residues. The V end lost 7 bases, the J end lost 8 bases, and 8 bases lay between the germline ends. These data are taken from a study of CD8 T cells in Susac syndrome. Findings of the study overall: It was acknowledged in the study that its TCR sequencing and HLA analysis involved a relatively small number of individuals.

RNA was extracted with the RNeasy kit, and a quantity of roughly 0.45 to 1 ug was reverse transcribed using random hexamers. TCRdb called the immunoSEQ multiplex PCR reads again in MiXCR, with one record for every CDR3 protein. Of 53,000 or so distinct CDR3 sequences in the sample, 93% were seen once. Sequencing of TCR beta, carried out with a high-throughput approach, was applied to CD8+ and CD4+ T cells from the blood. The rearrangement links TRBV29-1 to TRBJ2-2; D is possibly TRBD2 (5 bases). This TCR was recovered from a human donor in good health. The sample comprised CD8+ T cells from PBMCs. The CDR3 loop reads CSASGGELFF. CDR3 DNA sequence: TGCAGCGCCTCGGGAGGGGAGCTGTTTTTT.